This TCR beta chain was sequenced during a study of neoadjuvant anti-PD-1 for oral cavity cancer (dated by TCRdb to the early 2020s). The study in broad terms: Before curative-intent surgical resection, most patients were given three to four biweekly doses of nivolumab at 3 mg/kg. Patients without progression received a fourth nivolumab dose around day 43 and underwent definitive surgical resection on days 50-56. Responders were defined as patients with complete response, partial response or stable disease by RECIST 1.1; non-responders were defined as patients with progression. The parent correlative cohort had approximately twelve patients and a response rate of more than 25%. Broader findings and caveats from the paper: Greater tumor shrinkage was correlated with larger post-treatment sizes of preexisting intratumoral clones, suggesting that expansion of preexisting clones contributed to response. The TCR analyses had only a few patients in each response group, and the authors called for validation in larger cohorts. Higher pretreatment blood Treg/Th17 ratios correlated with both higher pretreatment blood TCRbeta clonality and lower post-treatment tumor TCRbeta clonality.

On this clone: What antigen it recognizes has not been identified. Base quality data are lacking; no much larger clone is found one base away.

The sample's time point label is to be understood as: after neoadjuvant nivolumab, at surgical resection. The patients had newly diagnosed stage II-IVA oral cavity squamous cell carcinoma and had not received any prior systemic or radiation treatment. The cohort was composed of patients with HPV-negative, locally advanced oral cavity squamous cell carcinoma. Samples were obtained from a longitudinal correlative study of a single-arm phase II trial of neoadjuvant nivolumab in oral cavity squamous cell carcinoma. Subject-matched pre- and post-treatment PBMCs and tumors from three responders and three non-responders were subjected to genomic DNA-based TCRbeta sequencing. Genomic DNA was isolated from tumor tissue using the Maxwell RSC DNA from Tissue kit. The V end loses 2 bases and the J end loses 7 bases, and a stretch of 10 bases separates them. CDR1 and CDR2 are drawn from the germline V gene (reference sequence): SGHNT, YYREEE. The CDR3 holds 14 amino acids from the cysteine to the phenylalanine. The entry retains the CDR3 DNA only, 42 bases that are in frame from base 1.

For survey sequencing of tumor libraries, mostly 4.5 to 5.5 ug of input genomic DNA was used, and two replicates were run per sample. The immunoSEQ hsTCRbeta kit was used to prepare TCRbeta libraries according to the manufacturer's instructions. An Illumina NovaSeq 6000 S4 flow cell was used to sequence the final libraries, which had first been combined to 3 nM. As for how the authors treated the data: Raw data preprocessing and quality control were performed with the immunoSEQ Analyzer. The analysis was restricted to productive rearrangements, with each unique CDR3 amino acid sequence defining a clonotype. Repertoire clonality was estimated as the Gini-Simpson index, which was computed with the R package tcR. Student's t test was used to compare Gini indices, while Pearson correlation assessed associations with tumor size change. Entries here come from immuneACCESS through TCRdb and include only in-frame sequences with V and J called. Some clones fail to appear in such tables; in the studies checked, an unresolved V gene covers under half of the shortfall, and the cause of the remainder is unknown. V, J and clone size were drawn from that table, and D and trimming were deduced from the DNA. Across this sample there are around 15,000 clones, with around 34% seen only once. Of the sample, 39% falls within the top ten clones.

The chain couples TRBV5-4 to TRBJ1-6; perhaps TRBD1 is the D gene, with 6 bases matching. The sequenced sample was tumor tissue, obtained after nivolumab (anti-PD-1) treatment. This clonotype was obtained from a person aged 40 to 85 with oral cavity squamous cell carcinoma. The CDR3 corresponds to CASSLGQYNSPLHF. The nucleotides are TGTGCCAGCAGCTTAGGACAGTACAATTCACCCCTCCACTTT.